The 10 T cell receptor beta chains below were found in one sample sequenced in a study of vaccination effects on CD4 cells after COVID-19. Researchers isolated CD4+ T cells once less than twelve days of culture had elapsed. From March to December 2020, the person had a SARS-CoV-2 infection that was confirmed by PCR. Either the mRNA-1273 or the BNT162b2 vaccine was given to participants as two doses. The antigens these receptors bind are not known. Sequencing used immunoSEQ multiplex PCR; TCRdb keeps in-frame clones, though not all of them. The sample records roughly 30,000 clones, roughly 80% being singletons. This specimen was CD4+ T cells from PBMCs cultured without peptide, taken after COVID-19 vaccination. The receptors derive from a human donor who had a prior SARS-CoV-2 infection.

This clone was seen only once. The chain joins TRBV2 to TRBJ1-5; the match to TRBD1 covers 7 bases. This CDR3 is 16 amino acids long. The germline gives CDR1 SNHLY, CDR2 FYNNEI. The trim removed 6 bases at V and 0 bases at J, leaving 8 bases unmatched. This CDR3 reads CASRRSAGGSNQPQHF. CDR3 bases: TGTGCCAGCAGAAGGTCGGCAGGGGGTAGCAATCAGCCCCAGCATTTT.

The J gene is TRBJ1-2, the V gene TRBV2; 7 nucleotides match TRBD1. V dropped 4 bases and J dropped 5; count of bases not matched to a gene: 13. The CDR3 extends over 16 amino acids. CDR1 SNHLY and CDR2 FYNNEI come from the germline V gene. CDR3 amino acids: CASSAEGASPTYGYTF. In DNA form, the CDR3 reads TGTGCCAGCAGTGCCGAGGGGGCTTCTCCTACTTATGGCTACACCTTC.

This chain joins TRBV4-2 and TRBJ2-5; no clear D gene. The germline V and J ends were trimmed by 4 bases and 2 bases, with 17 bases remaining between them. Germline values: CDR1 LGHNA, CDR2 YNFKEQ. The CDR3 covers 16 residues. The CDR3 reads CASSLPTMVGQETQYF. The CDR3 DNA reads as TGTGCCAGCAGCCTCCCGACAATGGTAGGGCAAGAGACCCAGTACTTC.

This clone showed up just a few times. The gene calls are TRBV2 and TRBJ1-2; D remains ambiguous. The CDR3 extends over 12 amino acids. V was clipped by 1 base and J by 4 bases, with 4 bases between them. From germline, CDR1 is SNHLY and CDR2 FYNNEI. CDR3 residues: CASSEGPYGYTF. CDR3 bases: TGTGCCAGCAGTGAAGGTCCCTATGGCTACACCTTC.

The J gene is TRBJ1-3, the V gene TRBV11-2, with D unresolved. There are 15 residues in the CDR3. Trimming removed 1 base at V and 8 bases at J, with 15 bases between. Germline V lookup: CDR1 SGHAT, CDR2 FQNNGV. The DNA for the CDR3 is TGTGCCAGCAGCTTAGTCCCTACCCCCGGGTACACCATATATTTT. Translated: CASSLVPTPGYTIYF.

V and J are TRBV2 and TRBJ2-5, with 7 bases matching TRBD1. V was clipped by 5 bases and J by 2 bases; unmatched bases: 2. This CDR3 contains 13 residues. Looked up from germline, CDR1 is SNHLY and CDR2 is FYNNEI. The CDR3 nucleotides read TGTGCCAGCAGTAACAGGGGTCAAGAGACCCAGTACTTC. Amino acid sequence: CASSNRGQETQYF.

The V call is TRBV5-6, the J call TRBJ1-4, with no clear D. Germline loops: CDR1 SGHDT, CDR2 YYEEEE. V lost 1 base to trimming and J lost 7 bases, with 11 bases between them. This CDR3 contains 14 residues. The CDR3 coding sequence is TGTGCCAGCAGCTTGTGGGAGGGAAGTGAAAAACTGTTTTTT. Amino acid sequence: CASSLWEGSEKLFF.

The chain links TRBV24-1 to TRBJ1-2; TRBD1 agrees at 9 bases. V was pared by 4 bases and J by 8 bases, with 7 bases of the junction left unmatched. CDR1 and CDR2 (germline): KGHDR, SFDVKD. This CDR3 spans 14 amino acids. In DNA form, the CDR3 reads TGTGCCACCAGTGACCCCGGGACAGGGAGAGGCTACACCTTC. This sequence encodes CATSDPGTGRGYTF.

The chain carries TRBV4-3 and TRBJ2-3; the D call may be TRBD1 or TRBD2 (5 bases each). The CDR3 covers 14 residues. Trimming removed 0 bases at V and 6 bases at J, with 10 bases between. CDR1 and CDR2 from the germline V gene are LGHNA and YSLEER. The CDR3 DNA sequence: TGCGCCAGCAGCCAAGATGGGGGACCCGATACGCAGTATTTT. As protein: CASSQDGGPDTQYF.

The genes are TRBV5-4 and TRBJ2-7; possible D gene TRBD1, 6 bases. With 4 bases removed from V and 6 bases from J, the gap between germline ends came to 14 bases. Germline assignment: CDR1 SGHNT and CDR2 YYREEE (reference sequence). This CDR3 has 13 amino acids. The CDR3 sequence is CASSVKGVTEQYF. The CDR3, as DNA: TGTGCCAGCAGCGTCAAGGGGGTCACCGAGCAGTACTTC.